Shown below are 26 T cell receptor beta chains from a single sample sequenced in a study of regulatory T cells in long-lasting Graves disease. Construction of TCR beta libraries relied on iRepertoire HTBI primers and on Arm-PCR targeting CDR3 regions. One entry per CDR3 protein results from TCRdb running MiXCR on the multiplex PCR reads. Seen here are 350,000 to 450,000 distinct CDR3 sequences, about 12% observed once, and the top ten hold 15% to 20%. Regarding time point: newly diagnosed GD, antithyroid drugs for less than 3 months. From PBMCs, RNA was extracted and then used to make the TCR library. The data also belong to a second study, concerning T cells in Graves' hyperthyroidism and ophthalmopathy.

The sequencing used peripheral blood mononuclear cells (PBMCs), collected at new diagnosis, from a patient treated with antithyroid drugs. The receptor source for this set is a woman aged 18-29 years with Graves disease.

This clonotype has only a few counts. The CDR3 region is CASRPTRPQTRQVGQPQHF. CDR3 nucleotides: TGTGCCAGCAGACCAACGAGACCCCAGACTAGACAGGTGGGACAGCCCCAGCATTTT. The rearrangement uses TRBV6-1 and TRBJ1-5; tentative D call: TRBD1 (6 bases). This CDR3 is 19 amino acids long. Germline CDR1 reads MNHNS; CDR2 reads SASEGT. V lost 6 bases, J lost 7 bases, and 31 bases lay in between.

This clonotype was detected a few times. V is TRBV13 and J is TRBJ2-1; 7 positions match TRBD2. The CDR3 loop spans 16 amino acids. Per the germline V gene, CDR1 is PRHDT and CDR2 is FYEKMQ (reference sequence). V shed 5 bases and J 5 bases; nucleotides not matched to a gene: 12. DNA of the CDR3: TGTGCCAGCAGCCCAGATGGGGAGGGGCTGAACAATGAGCAGTTCTTC. The encoded protein is CASSPDGEGLNNEQFF.

This clonotype was found many times. The V call is TRBV2, the J call TRBJ1-1, with D maybe TRBD1 (5 bases). The CDR3 length is 15 residues. CDR1 SNHLY and CDR2 FYNNEI come from the germline V gene. V was cut by 7 bases and J by 0 bases, with 15 bases left in between. The DNA of the CDR3 is TGTGCCAGCAAGCGCAGGGCAGACATGAACACTGAAGCTTTCTTT. It encodes CASKRRADMNTEAFF.

This clonotype was counted many times. V and J are TRBV3-1 and TRBJ1-2; no definite D call. Trimming took 1 base from V and 8 from J, leaving 17 bases between them. The CDR3 spans 15 residues. CDR1 is LGHDT, CDR2 YNNKEL, per germline (reference sequence). The CDR3 loop reads CASSQVDPVAVGYTF. The CDR3, as DNA: TGTGCCAGCAGCCAAGTTGACCCGGTGGCTGTAGGCTACACCTTC.

This clonotype came up many times. The CDR3 sequence: CASTIQGAATEAFF. For the CDR3, the DNA is TGTGCCAGCACCATACAGGGAGCTGCCACTGAAGCTTTCTTT. The chain carries TRBV6-2 or TRBV6-3 and TRBJ1-1; D might be TRBD1 (6 bases). V lost 7 bases and J 4 bases, leaving 16 bases between the germline ends. Germline CDR1 reads MNHEY; CDR2 reads SVGEGT. This CDR3 region has 14 residues.

This clonotype was seen only a few times. CDR3 region: CASSLSWDRQGGGELFF. For the CDR3, the DNA is TGTGCCAGCAGTTTATCCTGGGACAGACAGGGAGGCGGGGAGCTGTTTTTT. The J gene is TRBJ2-2, the V gene TRBV27; weak D call: TRBD1 (7 bases). Trimming took off 0 bases at V and 7 bases at J, with 18 bases between the two ends. The germline CDR1 and CDR2 sequences are MNHEY and SMNVEV (reference sequence). CDR3 length equals 17 residues.

This clonotype was counted ten times or more. The V and J genes are TRBV25-1 and TRBJ2-1; 11 positions match TRBD2. Germline V gene data show CDR1 as MGHDK and CDR2 as SYGVNS. Trimming took 5 bases from V and 2 from J; bases not matched to a gene: 11. The CDR3 is made up of 18 amino acids. The CDR3 region has the DNA TGTGCCAGCAGTCCCCCAGGACTAGCGGGTCTGGCCTACAATGAGCAGTTCTTC. The encoded protein is CASSPPGLAGLAYNEQFF.

The sample holds many counts of this clonotype. The rearrangement joins TRBV18 to TRBJ1-1, with D hard to call. The CDR3 is 14 amino acids. V lost 4 bases, J lost 1 base, and 10 bases lay in between. Germline CDR1 and CDR2: KGHSH and LQKENI. CDR3 in amino acids: CASSLELQNTEAFF. CDR3 bases: TGTGCCAGCTCACTAGAGCTACAGAACACTGAAGCTTTCTTT.

The table lists this clonotype with many counts. The chain joins TRBV18 to TRBJ1-2; TRBD1 matches at 11 bases. Losses at the gene ends were 4 bases for V and 2 bases for J; bases not matched to a gene: 6. Germline values: CDR1 KGHSH, CDR2 LQKENI. The CDR3 extends over 16 amino acids. Here the CDR3 reads CASSRIRDRGNYGYTF. In nucleotides, the CDR3 is TGTGCCAGCTCACGAATCCGGGACAGGGGGAACTATGGCTACACCTTC. Using reference TRBV18 and TRBJ1-2 for the parts outside the CDR3, the full variable domain is NAGVMQNPRHLVRRRGQEARLRCSPMKGHSHVYWYRQLPEEGLKFMVYLQKENIIDESGMPKERFSAEFPKEGPSILRIQQVVRGDSAAYFCASSRIRDRGNYGYTFGSGTRLTVV.

This clonotype has more than one count but fewer than ten. The chain recombines TRBV24-1 with TRBJ2-1; 7 positions match TRBD2. V dropped 0 bases and J dropped 6; count of bases not matched to a gene: 19. The V gene's germline CDR1 is KGHDR and CDR2 SFDVKD. The CDR3 length is 20 residues. The CDR3 reads CATSDLPFEGGPARGNEQFF. For the CDR3, the DNA is TGTGCCACCAGTGATTTGCCTTTTGAGGGAGGGCCTGCTCGGGGCAATGAGCAGTTCTTC.

The CDR3 loop is CASSRGGSNQPQHF. The CDR3 DNA reads TGTGCCAGCAGTCGGGGCGGGAGCAATCAGCCCCAGCATTTT. This chain links TRBV12-3 or TRBV12-4 with TRBJ1-5; perhaps TRBD1 as D (5 bases). CDR3 length equals 14 residues. V lost 5 bases, J lost 1 base, and 9 bases lay in between.

The table lists this clonotype with many counts. V gene TRBV7-2 combines with J gene TRBJ2-4; TRBD1 matches at 8 bases. V shed 5 bases, J shed 8 bases, and the junction held 8 bases outside the gene matches. The CDR3 is 14 amino acids. In germline, CDR1 is SGHTA, CDR2 FQGNSA. CDR3 coding DNA: TGTGCCAGCAGCAAAGATAACAGGGGGGACATTCAGTACTTC. Its protein is CASSKDNRGDIQYF.

This clonotype appeared many times. V gene TRBV20-1 combines with J gene TRBJ1-2; possible D gene TRBD1, 6 bases. The V end lost 4 bases, the J end lost 0 bases, and 9 bases lay between the germline ends. The CDR3 contains 13 residues. Germline V lookup: CDR1 DFQATT, CDR2 SNEGSKA (reference sequence). The CDR3 loop is CSATGTTNYGYTF. CDR3 nucleotides: TGCAGTGCTACCGGGACAACTAACTATGGCTACACCTTC.

Many counts were recorded for this clonotype. V is TRBV12-3 or TRBV12-4 and J is TRBJ2-3, with 7 bases lining up with TRBD2. After removal of 7 bases from V and 6 bases from J, the junction contained 10 bases not matched to a gene. The CDR3 is 14 residues long. The CDR3 DNA follows: TGTGCCAGCACCACGGGACTACTAAAGGATACGCAGTATTTT. It codes for CASTTGLLKDTQYF.

At least ten counts were recorded for this clonotype. The V call is TRBV28, the J call TRBJ2-7, with TRBD2 identical over 10 bases. Germline V gene sequence: CDR1 MDHEN, CDR2 SYDVKM. With V trimmed by 8 bases and J by 5 bases, 12 bases remained unmatched. There are 15 residues in the CDR3. The CDR3 here is CASRALIAGGNEQYF. In DNA form, the CDR3 reads TGTGCCAGCCGAGCCCTTATAGCGGGAGGCAACGAGCAGTACTTC.

This clonotype was observed a few times. CDR3 sequence: CASSQALSGALYNEQFF. As DNA, the CDR3 is TGCGCCAGCAGCCAGGCCCTTTCGGGGGCCCTATACAATGAGCAGTTCTTC. The genes are TRBV4-3 and TRBJ2-1, with D perhaps assigned TRBD1 or TRBD2 (6 bases each). Germline loops: CDR1 LGHNA, CDR2 YSLEER. The CDR3 is 17 residues long. With 3 bases removed from V and 4 bases from J, the gap between germline ends came to 19 bases.

This clonotype was recorded many times. The chain carries TRBV11-2 and TRBJ2-1, with 8 bases identical to TRBD1. The CDR3 spans 17 residues. Losses at the gene ends were 5 bases for V and 8 bases for J; bases not matched to a gene: 17. Germline assignment: CDR1 SGHAT and CDR2 FQNNGV. The CDR3 protein is CASSPRTGPDRWDEQFF. The DNA of the CDR3 is TGTGCCAGCAGCCCCAGGACAGGGCCCGACCGGTGGGATGAGCAGTTCTTC. The full variable domain, with the rest looked up from reference TRBV11-2 and TRBJ2-1, is EAGVAQSPRYKIIEKRQSVAFWCNPISGHATLYWYQQILGQGPKLLIQFQNNGVVDDSQLPKDRFSAERLKGVDSTLKIQPAKLEDSAVYLCASSPRTGPDRWDEQFFGPGTRLTVL.

This chain joins TRBV7-2 and TRBJ2-1; weak D call: TRBD1 (6 bases). Looked up from germline, CDR1 is SGHTA and CDR2 is FQGNSA. The V end lost 3 bases, the J end lost 1 base, and 10 bases lay between the germline ends. The CDR3 totals 15 residues. CDR3 DNA: TGTGCCAGCAGCTTTGTGAGGGGGTCCTACAATGAGCAGTTCTTC. Amino acid sequence: CASSFVRGSYNEQFF.

This clonotype was counted at least ten times. V is TRBV6-2 or TRBV6-3 and J is TRBJ1-1; 11 positions match TRBD1. This CDR3 spans 15 amino acids. The germline CDR1 and CDR2 sequences are MNHEY and SVGEGT. V lost 6 bases, J lost 6 bases, and 9 bases stayed unmatched. CDR3 region: CASSPDRGRKSEAFF. The CDR3 DNA reads TGTGCCAGCAGCCCGGACAGGGGGCGAAAGTCTGAAGCTTTCTTT.

The chain uses TRBV7-3 and TRBJ2-7; 16 bases map to TRBD2. Germline CDR1 reads SGHTA; CDR2 reads FQGTGA. The CDR3 has 16 amino acids. The ends lost 5 bases at V and 6 bases at J; junction bases unmatched: 7. The CDR3, as DNA: TGTGCCAGCAGCCCGGGACTAGCGGGAGGGTTTTTCGAGCAGTACTTC. It is translated as CASSPGLAGGFFEQYF.

This clonotype was recorded many times. The chain carries TRBV28 and TRBJ2-4; D may be TRBD2 (6 bases). CDR3 length: 16 residues. V was clipped by 6 bases and J by 6 bases, with 21 bases between them. Germline values: CDR1 MDHEN, CDR2 SYDVKM. The CDR3 DNA sequence: TGTGCCAGCAGCCTAATTGGGGGGATGAAGGGAAACATTCAGTACTTC. This translates into CASSLIGGMKGNIQYF. The full variable domain, completed using reference TRBV28 and TRBJ2-4, is DVKVTQSSRYLVKRTGEKVFLECVQDMDHENMFWYRQDPGLGLRLIYFSYDVKMKEKGDIPEGYSVSREKKERFSLILESASTNQTSMYLCASSLIGGMKGNIQYFGAGTRLSVL.

This clonotype was recorded many times. V gene TRBV28 combines with J gene TRBJ1-1; maybe TRBD1 (5 bases). Germline V CDR1 and CDR2: MDHEN, SYDVKM. V shed 5 bases and J shed 4 bases, with 14 bases lying between them. This CDR3 comprises 14 residues. The CDR3 DNA reads as TGTGCCAGCAGTCCCACAGGCATGAGCACTGAAGCTTTCTTT. Translated, it gives CASSPTGMSTEAFF.

This clonotype was picked up many times. V and J are TRBV12-5 and TRBJ1-1; D remains unclear. This CDR3 contains 12 residues. Germline-derived CDR1 and CDR2 are LGHNT and FRNRAP. V lost 5 bases, J lost 4 bases, and 8 bases lay in between. This CDR3 is CASGPMGTEAFF. In nucleotides, the CDR3 is TGTGCTAGTGGTCCAATGGGCACTGAAGCTTTCTTT.

Ten or more counts support this clonotype. The gene calls are TRBV7-9 and TRBJ2-5, with D maybe TRBD2 (5 bases). Trimming stripped 1 base from V and 6 bases from J, with 12 bases between. The CDR3 is 14 amino acids. Germline V lookup: CDR1 SEHNR, CDR2 FQNEAQ (reference sequence). The CDR3 here is CASSLEEARQTQYF. The CDR3 DNA is TGTGCCAGCAGCTTAGAGGAGGCGAGGCAGACCCAGTACTTC. The full variable domain, its missing parts supplied by reference TRBV7-9 and TRBJ2-5, is DTGVSQNPRHKITKRGQNVTFRCDPISEHNRLYWYRQTLGQGPEFLTYFQNEAQLEKSRLLSDRFSAERPKGSFSTLEIQRTEQGDSAMYLCASSLEEARQTQYFGPGTRLLVL.

This clonotype came up a few times. The V call is TRBV9, the J call TRBJ2-2; D perhaps matches TRBD2 (6 bases). V was trimmed by 0 bases and J by 7 bases, leaving 7 bases between them. The germline V gene has CDR1 SGDLS and CDR2 YYNGEE. This CDR3 comprises 13 residues. In DNA, the CDR3 is TGTGCCAGCAGCGTAGGCGGGGTCGGGGAGCTGTTTTTT. Amino acid sequence: CASSVGGVGELFF. Full variable domain (outside the CDR3, taken from reference TRBV9 and TRBJ2-2): DSGVTQTPKHLITATGQRVTLRCSPRSGDLSVYWYQQSLDQGLQFLIQYYNGEERAKGNILERFSAQQFPDLHSELNLSSLELGDSALYFCASSVGGVGELFFGEGSRLTVL.

This clonotype has just one count. The chain has TRBV5-4 and TRBJ2-3; 7 bases align to TRBD1. The CDR3 is 16 residues long. The germline V gene encodes CDR1 SGHNT and CDR2 YYREEE (reference sequence). The V gene end was trimmed by 4 bases and the J gene end by 2 bases; junction bases not matched to a gene: 10. CDR3 residues: CASSPTTGQTTDTQYF. The CDR3 coding sequence is TGTGCCAGCAGCCCGACGACAGGGCAAACCACAGATACGCAGTATTTT.